This is a list of T cell receptor beta chains from one sample in a study of identical twins. MiXCR was run by TCRdb on the 5' RACE reads, yielding one entry per CDR3 protein. The repertoire includes 700,000 to 950,000 distinct CDR3 sequences, roughly an eighth of them detected once, and roughly 1.6% sits in the top ten. These records were also assigned to another study, of yellow fever vaccine responses in identical twins.

What was sequenced was PBMCs. The receptors shown here come from a woman aged 18-29 years in good health. Both conserved end residues are trimmed from each CDR3. Where a row states a size, it is once, few, many or the class of an expanded clone; other rows omit it.

ASSKQGKGYEQY | - | TRBJ2-7 | TRBV27
SARPPRGPSTDTQY | - | TRBJ2-3 | TRBV20-1
SASRLGVSTDTQY | many | TRBJ2-3 | TRBV20-1
ASSKRASGRARSTGELF | few | TRBJ2-2 | TRBV7-8
ASSLWRGLNTEAF | few | TRBJ1-1 | TRBV12-3/TRBV12-4
AISKGQAQETQY | few | TRBJ2-5 | TRBV12-3/TRBV12-4
ASSLVGATAEAF | - | TRBJ1-1 | TRBV7-9
ASSIRRVRREAF | many | TRBJ1-1 | TRBV11-2
SVEIPGTGELF | few | TRBJ2-2 | TRBV29-1
SARGPIYNEQF | - | TRBJ2-1 | TRBV20-1
ATSDTTLRNEQF | once | TRBJ2-1 | TRBV24-1
ASSLQTVGQETQY | few | TRBJ2-5 | TRBV7-9
ASSPGLPWPQH | many | TRBJ1-5 | TRBV25-1
ASSFQGASYNEQF | many | TRBJ2-1 | TRBV12-3/TRBV12-4
ASTLSPGGAGNEQF | - | TRBJ2-1 | TRBV28
ASSSREKSGELF | - | TRBJ2-2 | TRBV19
ASSPRQLETGELF | few | TRBJ2-2 | TRBV18
ASSWSDGGTGELF | few | TRBJ2-2 | TRBV5-5
ATTRGPNTEAF | - | TRBJ1-1 | TRBV6-4
SAGDRATNEKLF | few | TRBJ1-4 | TRBV20-1
ASRLGQGPYNEQF | - | TRBJ2-1 | TRBV5-1
ASSLAPRGDDEQF | many | TRBJ2-1 | TRBV5-1
ASSVGVSGRPSSYNEQF | few | TRBJ2-1 | TRBV9
ASSYGGVVYEQY | many | TRBJ2-7 | TRBV5-1
ASSPVASGLDIF | many | TRBJ2-1 | TRBV12-3/TRBV12-4
ASRTGLAGSYNEQF | - | TRBJ2-1 | TRBV27
ASSQAVDTQY | many | TRBJ2-3 | TRBV7-3
SAWTSGSGTQY | - | TRBJ2-3 | TRBV20-1
SVDHRRTSYEQY | few | TRBJ2-7 | TRBV29-1
ASTLTVNTGELF | - | TRBJ2-2 | TRBV5-6
ASSDYARQETQY | few | TRBJ2-5 | TRBV25-1
ASSLVAGLTGNEQF | - | TRBJ2-1 | TRBV7-2
ATSRDPGGAGNEQF | - | TRBJ2-1 | TRBV15
ASSQAFTGRDYNEQF | few | TRBJ2-1 | TRBV18
ASSLSAGKYNEQF | - | TRBJ2-1 | TRBV28
ASSSTGTLNTEAL | - | TRBJ1-1 | TRBV5-6
ASSLHQPGVQETQY | few | TRBJ2-5 | TRBV28
ATSPGGLYGYT | few | TRBJ1-2 | TRBV12-3/TRBV12-4
ASSWGFEYNEQF | - | TRBJ2-1 | TRBV5-1
ASRNRGNTGELF | many | TRBJ2-2 | TRBV28
ASSLSSGTNQPQH | - | TRBJ1-5 | TRBV5-1
ASRVGAGELF | - | TRBJ2-2 | TRBV10-2
ASSPAAEAF | few | TRBJ1-1 | TRBV18
ASSSGIILACNEQF | many | TRBJ2-1 | TRBV5-1
ASSYLRGQGTDTQY | few | TRBJ2-3 | TRBV7-9
ASSSPGGTNEQF | few | TRBJ2-1 | TRBV11-3
ATSRATSGYEQY | few | TRBJ2-7 | TRBV15
ASSVEERPQETQY | few | TRBJ2-5 | TRBV9